The entry that follows covers one T cell receptor (beta chain) sequence. The sample comes from a study of blood T cell repertoires in COVID-19. Study information: Samples taken during acute and convalescent COVID-19 were collected in the United States, Italy and Spain. Sample material is recorded as cDNA or gDNA derived from T cells, B-cell-depleted T cells, or PBMCs.

CDR1 is SGHVS and CDR2 is FQNEAQ in the germline V gene. This CDR3 is built from 15 residues. The V end was cut by 1 base, the J end by 1 base, with 11 bases between. Per the study methods: Amplifying reference gene primers gave estimates of nucleated cell counts. The protocol was immunoSEQ multiplex PCR, while the TCRdb copy is restricted to in-frame clones and leaves out a portion. V and J calls and clone size come straight from that table; D and trimming were deduced from the DNA. The sample consists of roughly 170,000 clones, about 86% of them appearing once. Sequenced sample: peripheral blood. The rearrangement uses TRBV7-8 and TRBJ2-7; possible D gene TRBD1, 6 bases. This TCR was sampled from a man aged 70-80 years with active or convalescent COVID-19. The CDR3 DNA follows: TGTGCCAGCAGCTTAGAGTCAGGGGTGTCCTACGAGCAGTACTTC. Translating gives CASSLESGVSYEQYF.